This T cell receptor beta chain was sequenced for a study of T cells after yellow fever vaccination. One entry per CDR3 protein, called by TCRdb with MiXCR from the 5' RACE reads. There are about 340,000 distinct CDR3 sequences in the sample; roughly 4% occur only once, and around 24% lies in the top ten. Germline V lookup: CDR1 MNHEY, CDR2 SVGAGI. Trimming stripped 1 base from V and 5 bases from J, with 8 bases between. This CDR3 is 13 amino acids long. The chain couples TRBV6-5 to TRBJ1-1, with a possible D match to TRBD1 (5 bases). The clonotype originates from a man aged 18 to 30 who received the YFV17D yellow fever vaccine. The material sequenced was PBMCs, taken 5 days after the yellow fever booster vaccination. The CDR3 reads CASSYWRGTEAFF. The CDR3 DNA reads as TGTGCCAGCAGTTACTGGCGGGGGACTGAAGCTTTCTTT.